What follows are 10 T cell receptor beta chains derived from one specimen sequenced in a study of T cell repertoires in cytomegalovirus infection (dated by TCRdb to the late 2010s). TCRdb shows the sequencer as Illumina HiSeq 1500. TCRdb trimmed public reads at Q25 via fastp, called clones via MiXCR and kept in-frame beta chains. Each entry merges the rows of one CDR3 protein and shows their most common DNA and genes. Counted in this sample were about 260,000 distinct CDR3 sequences; roughly 10% of them appeared once. Over 13% of the sample comes from the top ten. The material sequenced was PBMCs. The receptors were gathered from a human donor in good health (CMV status not recorded). Some clones in this sample may be carry-over from other donors' samples.

This clonotype has a handful of counts. The CDR3 region is CASSEGTGNSPLHF. The CDR3 DNA follows: TGTGCCAGCAGTGAAGGGACAGGCAATTCACCCCTCCACTTT. The chain is built from TRBV2 and TRBJ1-6; 7 positions agree with TRBD1. After removal of 1 base from V and 7 bases from J, the junction contained 1 base not matched to a gene. The CDR3 extends over 14 amino acids. CDR1 and CDR2 from the germline V gene are SNHLY and FYNNEI.

This clonotype was picked up a small number of times. The chain couples TRBV6-2 or TRBV6-3 to TRBJ1-1; D perhaps matches TRBD1 (5 bases). V lost 7 bases, J lost 4 bases, and 16 bases lay in between. This CDR3 is 14 amino acids long. Germline V gives CDR1 MNHEY, CDR2 SVGEGT. Here the CDR3 DNA reads TGTGCCAGCAAGTGGCCACCCCAGGGCACTGAAGCTTTCTTT. Its protein product is CASKWPPQGTEAFF.

This clonotype has ten or more counts. The rearrangement joins TRBV19 to TRBJ2-3; D is uncertain. V was pared by 3 bases and J by 4 bases, with 8 bases between. Germline assignment: CDR1 LNHDA and CDR2 SQIVND (reference sequence). The CDR3 extends over 13 amino acids. CDR3 amino acids: CASSIVWADTQYF. The CDR3, as DNA: TGTGCCAGTAGTATTGTGTGGGCAGATACGCAGTATTTT.

This clonotype was seen many times. The gene calls are TRBV4-3 and TRBJ1-1; possible D gene TRBD1, 5 bases. The CDR3 has 18 residues. Germline-derived CDR1 and CDR2 are LGHNA and YSLEER. The V gene lost 4 bases and the J gene lost 2 bases, with 23 bases spanning the gap. CDR3 protein: CASSPWGISDPTNTEAFF. In nucleotides, the CDR3 is TGCGCCAGCAGCCCCTGGGGCATTTCGGATCCCACAAACACTGAAGCTTTCTTT.

This clonotype occurred a few times. V and J are TRBV5-1 and TRBJ1-1, with TRBD1 identical over 9 bases. Germline lookup yields CDR1 SGHRS and CDR2 YFSETQ. The CDR3 spans 15 residues. V gave up 1 base and J gave up 5 bases; unmatched junction bases: 6. In nucleotides, the CDR3 is TGCGCCAGCAGCTTGATGCGGACAGGGGATACTGAAGCTTTCTTT. This sequence encodes CASSLMRTGDTEAFF.

There are many counts of this clonotype. This rearrangement joins TRBV7-2 to TRBJ2-5; D is unresolved. Germline values: CDR1 SGHTA, CDR2 FQGNSA. V lost 1 base and J 4 bases, leaving 13 bases between the germline ends. The CDR3 spans 15 residues. CDR3 nucleotide sequence: TGTGCCAGCAGCTTAGGGAAGTCCGCTCGAGAGACCCAGTACTTC. It codes for CASSLGKSARETQYF.

This clonotype was seen ten or more times. V gene TRBV7-2 combines with J gene TRBJ2-1; 9 nucleotides agree with TRBD2. The CDR3 spans 15 residues. J lost 5 bases, V lost 2 bases, and 4 bases had no gene match. Looked up from germline, CDR1 is SGHTA and CDR2 is FQGNSA. CDR3 coding DNA: TGTGCCAGCAGCTTAAAAGCGGGGGGCAACAATGAGCAGTTCTTC. It translates to CASSLKAGGNNEQFF.

The rearrangement links TRBV15 to TRBJ1-1; D unclear. CDR1 LNHNV and CDR2 YYDKDF come from the germline V gene (reference sequence). V gave up 0 bases and J gave up 0 bases, with 11 bases separating them. This CDR3 contains 16 residues. CDR3: CATSRDPNRMNTEAFF. The DNA of the CDR3 is TGTGCCACCAGCAGAGATCCCAACAGAATGAACACTGAAGCTTTCTTT.

The sample holds a few counts of this clonotype. V usage is TRBV9 and J usage is TRBJ2-1, with TRBD2 matching over 14 bases. CDR3 length equals 16 residues. The trim removed 0 bases at V and 7 bases at J, leaving 3 bases unmatched. Looked up from germline, CDR1 is SGDLS and CDR2 is YYNGEE. The CDR3 loop reads CASSVAWTSGGNEQFF. The CDR3 nucleotides read TGTGCCAGCAGCGTAGCCTGGACTAGCGGGGGGAATGAGCAGTTCTTC. Full variable domain (remainder filled in from reference TRBV9 and TRBJ2-1): DSGVTQTPKHLITATGQRVTLRCSPRSGDLSVYWYQQSLDQGLQFLIQYYNGEERAKGNILERFSAQQFPDLHSELNLSSLELGDSALYFCASSVAWTSGGNEQFFGPGTRLTVL.

This clonotype was recorded many times. The chain joins TRBV7-9 to TRBJ1-1; D gene uncertain. This CDR3 has 15 residues. Per germline, CDR1 SEHNR and CDR2 FQNEAQ (reference sequence). Trimming stripped 0 bases from V and 1 base from J, with 9 bases between. The CDR3 DNA reads as TGTGCCAGCAGCTTAGCGTTCCCAGAGAACACTGAAGCTTTCTTT. Encoded protein: CASSLAFPENTEAFF. Supplemented by reference TRBV7-9 and TRBJ1-1, the full variable domain reads DTGVSQNPRHKITKRGQNVTFRCDPISEHNRLYWYRQTLGQGPEFLTYFQNEAQLEKSRLLSDRFSAERPKGSFSTLEIQRTEQGDSAMYLCASSLAFPENTEAFFGQGTRLTVV.